This T cell receptor beta chain was identified during a study of T cell changes during pregnancy in multiple sclerosis. Libraries were prepared by immunoSEQ multiplex PCR; TCRdb keeps only in-frame clonotypes and omits some of them. This sample yields fewer than 95,000 clones, of which 90% to 95% are seen a single time; about 2.4% belongs to the top ten. V lost 2 bases to trimming and J lost 5 bases; unmatched junction nucleotides: 9. Germline lookup yields CDR1 MGHRA and CDR2 YSYEKL. This CDR3 is 15 amino acids long. Sequenced material: peripheral blood, taken in the third trimester of pregnancy. The sequence came from a female donor with multiple sclerosis, enrolled in a pregnancy study. The chain uses TRBV4-1 and TRBJ2-7; 7 bases are shared with TRBD1. This chain's CDR3 is CASSQWLQGVNEQYF. The CDR3 bases are TGCGCCAGCAGCCAATGGCTCCAGGGGGTGAACGAGCAGTACTTC.